The T cell receptor beta chain described here comes from a study of cytomegalovirus exposure and HLA in healthy donors. Study information: Out of fewer than 400 genotyped donors, roughly 80% belonged to the Caucasian-associated ancestry cluster.

The PCR made use of 60 Vbeta and 13 Jbeta primers. Repertoires were generated with immunoSEQ multiplex PCR, while TCRdb's copy carries only in-frame clones and drops some. This table has roughly 200,000 clones, 79% appearing once. CDR3 length: 13 residues. Trimming cost V 4 bases and J 5 bases, with 14 bases left between them. Germline CDR1 reads SQVTM; CDR2 reads ANQGSEA. The specimen was PBMCs. The chain links TRBV29-1 to TRBJ2-5, with D possibly being TRBD2 (6 bases). The sequence derives from a woman aged 30 to 39 in good health and CMV-seropositive. CDR3 nucleotide sequence: TGCAGCGTTGCCCCCCGGGGGTGGGAGACCCAGTACTTC. Translated: CSVAPRGWETQYF.